A selection of T cell receptor beta chains follows, all from one sample in a study of blood T cell repertoires in COVID-19. Measured with immunoSEQ multiplex PCR; TCRdb has only the in-frame clones, and not every one. The table has about 180,000 clones, around 80% seen once. The source material was peripheral blood. The receptors come from a human donor in a cohort sampled during active COVID-19. Each CDR3 is given with its conserved first and last residue. A D gene is named only where the DNA matches it firmly. Size is stated for part of the rows, as once, few or many counts, or as a class when the clone is expanded.

clone_size d_call j_call v_call cdr3_nt cdr3_aa
NA NA TRBJ2-1 TRBV6-5 TGTGCCAGCACGACTCGCAGAAGTGTGGGTAATGAGCAGTTCTTC CASTTRRSVGNEQFF
few NA TRBJ2-7 TRBV5-1 TGCGCCAGCAGCTTGCAGGGCTACGAGCAGTACTTC CASSLQGYEQYF
few NA TRBJ1-6 TRBV18 TGTGCCAGCTCACAGGACAGTGGTAATTCACCCCTCCACTTT CASSQDSGNSPLHF
NA NA TRBJ1-1 TRBV3-1/TRBV3-2 TGTGCCAGCAGCCAAGAAGGCAGGGCAAAGACTGAAGCTTTCTTT CASSQEGRAKTEAFF
few NA TRBJ1-1 TRBV30 TGTGCCTGGAGTGTAGGGGGGACTATGAACACTGAAGCTTTCTTT CAWSVGGTMNTEAFF
NA NA TRBJ1-2 TRBV19 TGTGCCAGTAGATTCCGTGGAGACTATGGCTACACCTTC CASRFRGDYGYTF
NA NA TRBJ2-3 TRBV18 TGTGCCAGCTCAGCATCAGGGTCATCAGATACGCAGTATTTT CASSASGSSDTQYF
NA NA TRBJ1-5 TRBV4-1 TGCGCCAGCAGCCAAGCGAGGGGAGGGAGCAATCAGCCCCAGCATTTT CASSQARGGSNQPQHF
NA TRBD1 TRBJ1-3 TRBV13 TGTGCCAGCAGCTTACAGGGGGCGAGTCGGACCATATATTTT CASSLQGASRTIYF
few NA TRBJ2-5 TRBV7-8 TGTGCCAGCAGCTTAAATCTAGTGGAGACCCAGTACTTC CASSLNLVETQYF
NA TRBD1 TRBJ2-1 TRBV24-1 TGTGCCACCAGTGATTCTGGGACAGGGACCTACAATGAGCAGTTCTTC CATSDSGTGTYNEQFF
NA TRBD1 TRBJ1-2 TRBV5-6 TGTGCCAGCAGCCAGGACAGGGTCGGCTACACCTTC CASSQDRVGYTF
NA TRBD1 TRBJ2-7 TRBV30 TGTGCCTGGAGTAAACAGGGGGCTAACGAGCAGTACTTC CAWSKQGANEQYF
few NA TRBJ1-6 TRBV5-4 TGTGCCAGCAGCCTCCGACAAGGTGGTTCACCCCTCCACTTT CASSLRQGGSPLHF
NA NA TRBJ2-2 TRBV5-1 TGCGCCAGCAGCTTGGACGGAGGGGCCGGGGAGCTGTTTTTT CASSLDGGAGELFF
NA TRBD1 TRBJ1-4 TRBV11-1 TGTGCCAGCAGCCAAAACGGACAGGGGAGGAATGAAAAACTGTTTTTT CASSQNGQGRNEKLFF
NA TRBD1 TRBJ2-7 TRBV18 TGTGCCAGCTCACCCAGGGACAGCTCCTACGAGCAGTACTTC CASSPRDSSYEQYF
NA NA TRBJ1-1 TRBV9 TGTGCCAGCAGCTACCGGGAGGGGAACACTGAAGCTTTCTTT CASSYREGNTEAFF
NA NA TRBJ1-5 TRBV18 TGTGCCAGCTCACCCTCCCCAGTTTATAGCAATCAGCCCCAGCATTTT CASSPSPVYSNQPQHF
NA TRBD1 TRBJ2-7 TRBV9 TGTGCCAGCAGCGTAGCCCCAGGGGGATACGAGCAGTACTTC CASSVAPGGYEQYF
NA TRBD1 TRBJ1-6 TRBV2 TGTGCCAGCGGGGACAGGGGAAGAGCATCACCCCTCCACTTT CASGDRGRASPLHF
NA TRBD2 TRBJ2-7 TRBV10-1 TGCGCCAGCAGCCCTAGCGGGGCCTACGAGCAGTACTTC CASSPSGAYEQYF
NA TRBD2 TRBJ2-5 TRBV7-6 TGTGCCAGCAGCTTAGGCCCAGCGGGGGGAGAGACCCAGTACTTC CASSLGPAGGETQYF
NA NA TRBJ1-3 TRBV27 TGTGCCAGCAGTTTATCAGGGGGGGATGGGTACACCATATATTTT CASSLSGGDGYTIYF
NA TRBD1 TRBJ2-7 TRBV2 TGTGCCAGCACAGAGGACAGGGATTCGGGGTCCTACGAGCAGTACTTC CASTEDRDSGSYEQYF
NA NA TRBJ2-7 TRBV6-5 TGTGCCAGCAGTTACGGGGCAGCCTGGGGCATTGGGGAGCAGTACTTC CASSYGAAWGIGEQYF
NA NA TRBJ2-5 TRBV30 TGTGCCTGGAGTGTACCCGGAGGAGAGACCCAGTACTTC CAWSVPGGETQYF
many NA TRBJ1-3 TRBV15 TGTGCCACCCGATTTGGTAGTGGAAACACCATATATTTT CATRFGSGNTIYF
NA TRBD1 TRBJ1-5 TRBV19 TGTGCCAGTAGTACGGGACAGCGAGGTAGCAATCAGCCCCAGCATTTT CASSTGQRGSNQPQHF
NA TRBD1 TRBJ1-6 TRBV5-1 TGCGCCAGCAGCCAGAGACAGGGCACAAACTCACCCCTCCACTTT CASSQRQGTNSPLHF
NA NA TRBJ2-3 TRBV15 TGTGCCACCAGCAGAGATCGTAGCAGCACAGATACGCAGTATTTT CATSRDRSSTDTQYF
NA TRBD1 TRBJ1-2 TRBV19 TGTGCCAGTACGATTATGGGACAGTCGAGGGGCTACACCTTC CASTIMGQSRGYTF